This T cell receptor beta chain was documented in a study of blood T cell repertoires in COVID-19. Germline values: CDR1 SQVTM, CDR2 ANQGSEA. V lost 2 bases, J lost 13 bases, and 14 bases lay in between. The CDR3 has 11 amino acids. TCRdb's table, derived via immunoSEQ multiplex PCR, lists solely in-frame clones and lacks some. Among hundreds of thousands of clones listed, about 88% were seen once. The V and J genes are TRBV29-1 and TRBJ1-2; possible D gene TRBD1, 5 bases. The material sequenced was PBMCs or T cells enriched from blood (not recorded which). This TCR was recovered from a woman in her 50s who had recovered from COVID-19. The chain's CDR3 is CSVESDIPLTF. CDR3 DNA: TGCAGCGTTGAATCGGACATACCCCTCACCTTC.